The source of this T cell receptor beta chain is a study of technical replicates of blood from several donors. The CDR3 consists of 15 residues. Trimming took 0 bases from V and 10 from J; bases not matched to a gene: 9. Germline lookup yields CDR1 KGHSH and CDR2 LQKENI. The table came from immunoSEQ multiplex PCR; TCRdb's copy has only in-frame clones and leaves some out. This repertoire shows fewer than 60,000 clones, around 90% found once; its top ten account for 3.5% to 5%. The genes are TRBV18 and TRBJ2-5, with 9 bases identical to TRBD2. The source material was PBMCs. This sequence was found in a human donor in good health. Some clones in this sample may be carry-over from other donors' samples. As DNA, the CDR3 is TGTGCCAGCTCACCACCCGGCCTAGCGGGACCCCACCAGTACTTC. Protein sequence: CASSPPGLAGPHQYF.